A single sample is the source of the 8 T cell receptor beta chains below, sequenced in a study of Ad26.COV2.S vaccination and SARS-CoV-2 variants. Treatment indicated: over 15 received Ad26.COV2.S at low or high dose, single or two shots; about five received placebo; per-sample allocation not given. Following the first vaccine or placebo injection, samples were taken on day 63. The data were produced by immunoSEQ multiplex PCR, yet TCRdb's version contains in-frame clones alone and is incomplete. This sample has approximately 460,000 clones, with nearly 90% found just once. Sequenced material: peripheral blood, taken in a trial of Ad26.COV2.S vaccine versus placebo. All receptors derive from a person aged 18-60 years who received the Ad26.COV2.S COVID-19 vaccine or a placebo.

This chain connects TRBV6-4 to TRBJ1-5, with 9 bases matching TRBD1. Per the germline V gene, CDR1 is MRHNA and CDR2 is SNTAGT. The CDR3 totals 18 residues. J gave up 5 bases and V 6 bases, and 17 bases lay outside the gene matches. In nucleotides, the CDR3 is TGTGCCAGCAGGGCTACCGGACAGGGGATGGATACGGATCAGCCCCAGCATTTT. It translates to CASRATGQGMDTDQPQHF.

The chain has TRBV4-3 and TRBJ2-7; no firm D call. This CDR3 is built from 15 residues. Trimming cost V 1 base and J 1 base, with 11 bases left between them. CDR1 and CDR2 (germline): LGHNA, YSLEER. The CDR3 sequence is CASSQVLANSYEQYF. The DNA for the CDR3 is TGCGCCAGCAGCCAAGTGTTGGCCAATTCCTACGAGCAGTACTTC.

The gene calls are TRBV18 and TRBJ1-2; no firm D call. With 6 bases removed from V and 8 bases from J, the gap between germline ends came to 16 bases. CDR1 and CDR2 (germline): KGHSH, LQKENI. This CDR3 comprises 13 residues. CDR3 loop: CASSPRPGDGYTF. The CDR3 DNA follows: TGTGCCAGCTCCCCTAGGCCCGGCGACGGCTACACCTTC.

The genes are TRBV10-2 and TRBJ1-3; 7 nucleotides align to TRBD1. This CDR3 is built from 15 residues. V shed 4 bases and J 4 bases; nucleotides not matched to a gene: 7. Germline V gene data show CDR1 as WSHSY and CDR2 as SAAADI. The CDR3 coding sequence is TGCGCCAGCAGTGGACAGGGAAGTCGAGGAAACACCATATATTTT. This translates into CASSGQGSRGNTIYF.

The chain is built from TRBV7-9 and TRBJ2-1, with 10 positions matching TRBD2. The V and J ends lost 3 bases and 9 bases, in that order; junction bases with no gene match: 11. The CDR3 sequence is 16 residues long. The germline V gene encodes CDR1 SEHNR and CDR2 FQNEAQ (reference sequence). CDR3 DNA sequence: TGTGCCAGCAGCTTTAACCAGGGGACTAGCGTTATTGAGCAGTTCTTC. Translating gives CASSFNQGTSVIEQFF.

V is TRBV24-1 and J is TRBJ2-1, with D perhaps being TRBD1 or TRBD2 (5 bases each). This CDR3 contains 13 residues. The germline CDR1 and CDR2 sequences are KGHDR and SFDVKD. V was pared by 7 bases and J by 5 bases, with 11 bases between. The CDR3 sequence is CATSTPGHNEQFF. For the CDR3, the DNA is TGTGCCACCAGCACACCGGGACACAATGAGCAGTTCTTC.

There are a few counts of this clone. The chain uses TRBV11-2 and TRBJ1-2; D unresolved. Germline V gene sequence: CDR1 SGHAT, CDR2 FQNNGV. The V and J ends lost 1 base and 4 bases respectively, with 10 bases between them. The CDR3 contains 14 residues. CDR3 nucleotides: TGTGCCAGCAGCTTAGTAGGAGGAGCCTATGGCTACACCTTC. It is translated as CASSLVGGAYGYTF.

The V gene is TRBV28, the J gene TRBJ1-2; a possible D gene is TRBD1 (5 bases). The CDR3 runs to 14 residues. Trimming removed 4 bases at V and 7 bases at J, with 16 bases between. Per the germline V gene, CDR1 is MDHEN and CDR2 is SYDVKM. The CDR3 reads CASSSTPRRGGYTF. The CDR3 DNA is TGTGCCAGCAGTTCGACCCCCCGTAGGGGTGGCTACACCTTC.